These T cell receptor beta chains were read from a single sample in a study of T cells in Graves' hyperthyroidism and ophthalmopathy. From the multiplex PCR reads, TCRdb called clonotypes with MiXCR, one entry per CDR3 protein. The sample yields some 500,000 distinct CDR3 sequences, about an eighth seen once. Input material: blood. Source of these receptors: a woman between 18 and 29 years old with Graves' hyperthyroidism. CDR3s include the opening cysteine and the closing phenylalanine or tryptophan. A D gene is named only where the DNA matches it firmly. Rows may omit the clone size; those that give it use once, few, many or a size class.

clone size	V gene	D gene	J gene	CDR3 DNA	CDR3 protein
many	TRBV7-8	TRBD1	TRBJ1-3	TGTGCCAGCAGCCTAGGGGCTCAGGGGGGGAACACCATATATTTT	CASSLGAQGGNTIYF
NA	TRBV19	TRBD1	TRBJ1-2	TGTGCCAGTAGCAGTTCCGGGACAGGGGCCGACTATGGCTACACCTTC	CASSSSGTGADYGYTF
NA	TRBV10-3	TRBD2	TRBJ2-7	TGTGCCATTTCCGGGACTAGCGCCTCCTACGAGCAGTACTTC	CAISGTSASYEQYF
NA	TRBV25-1	TRBD1	TRBJ1-5	TGTGCCAGCAGTCGTGGGGACAGTTCCAATCAGCCCCAGCATTTT	CASSRGDSSNQPQHF
many	TRBV12-3/TRBV12-4	NA	TRBJ1-5	TGTGCCAGCAGTCGGGACGGGGAGGCTCAGCCCCAGCATTTT	CASSRDGEAQPQHF
NA	TRBV15	NA	TRBJ1-2	TGTGCCACCAGCAGAGATGGACTGTCTATAAACTATGGCTACACCTTC	CATSRDGLSINYGYTF
many	TRBV7-2	TRBD1	TRBJ2-5	TGTGCCAGCAGCCCAGAGGGACAGGGGGCCTTTGGAGAGACCCAGTACTTC	CASSPEGQGAFGETQYF
NA	TRBV18	TRBD1	TRBJ1-1	TGTGCCAGCTCACCCACCCAGGGACAGGGGCGGAACACTGAAGCTTTCTTT	CASSPTQGQGRNTEAFF
NA	TRBV7-2	TRBD2	TRBJ2-5	TGTGCCAGCAGCCCCACTAGCGGGAGTCTTGAGACCCAGTACTTC	CASSPTSGSLETQYF
NA	TRBV13	NA	TRBJ2-4	TGTGCCAGCAGCTTAGGGGATGGCCCGGGATCAAAAAACATTCAGTACTTC	CASSLGDGPGSKNIQYF
NA	TRBV11-3	NA	TRBJ2-5	TGTGCCAGCAGCTTAGCCCAGGGGTCCGCCCAGTACTTC	CASSLAQGSAQYF
many	TRBV25-1	TRBD1	TRBJ1-1	TGTGCCAGCAGTGAGACAGGGCTCACTGAAGCTTTCTTT	CASSETGLTEAFF
NA	TRBV28	NA	TRBJ2-1	TGTGCCAGCAGGCTCCGGGCCCCGCGGGCTTTCACCTACAATGAGCAGTTCTTC	CASRLRAPRAFTYNEQFF
NA	TRBV3-1	NA	TRBJ2-2	TGTGCCAGCAGCCAAGGGTCGGGGTCGAACACCGGGGAGCTGTTTTTT	CASSQGSGSNTGELFF
many	TRBV2	NA	TRBJ2-7	TGTGCCAGCAGTGAGGGGGGGGGCATCAATTACGAGCAGTACTTC	CASSEGGGINYEQYF
NA	TRBV2	TRBD2	TRBJ2-1	TGTGCCAGCACCATGAGGACTAGCGGAAACAAAGCGTACAATGAGCAGTTCTTC	CASTMRTSGNKAYNEQFF
many	TRBV14	TRBD2	TRBJ2-5	TGTGCCAGCAGCCAGACTCACGGGAGGCAAGAGACCCAGTACTTC	CASSQTHGRQETQYF
many	TRBV7-2	NA	TRBJ2-1	TGTGCCAGCAGCTTGAGAACTATCACGAGCTCCTACAATGAGCAGTTCTTC	CASSLRTITSSYNEQFF
many	TRBV29-1	NA	TRBJ2-4	TGCAGCGCACTTCGGGCAGGCGGGTTAGCCAAAAACATTCAGTACTTC	CSALRAGGLAKNIQYF
many	TRBV29-1	TRBD1	TRBJ1-2	TGCAGCGTTCGACAGGGTGACTATGGCTACACCTTC	CSVRQGDYGYTF
few	TRBV2	NA	TRBJ2-3	TGTGCCAGCAGTGGCGGCAGAAGCACAGATACGCAGTATTTT	CASSGGRSTDTQYF
NA	TRBV30	NA	TRBJ1-2	TGTGCCTCACCACCCCCGGTTGGCTATGGCTACGCCTTC	CASPPPVGYGYAF
few	TRBV24-1	NA	TRBJ2-1	TGTGCCACCAGTGCGAGTGACTACAATGAGCAGTTCTTC	CATSASDYNEQFF
NA	TRBV20-1	NA	TRBJ2-2	TGCAGTGCTAGAGATCATAGGTCCCCTAATGGGGAGCGGTTTTTT	CSARDHRSPNGERFF
NA	TRBV13	NA	TRBJ2-1	TGTGCCAGCAGCACTAGAGGCAATGAGCAGTTCTTC	CASSTRGNEQFF
many	TRBV19	NA	TRBJ2-7	TGTGCCAGTAGTAAGGGACCTATGCTTGAGCAGTACTTC	CASSKGPMLEQYF
few	TRBV30	NA	TRBJ2-1	TGTGCCAGTAGTATCTCTAGCAATGAGCAGTTCTTC	CASSISSNEQFF
many	TRBV16	NA	TRBJ1-6	TGTGCCAGCAGCCAACCCGACCGGGGAGGTGGTTGGTCACCCCTCCACTTT	CASSQPDRGGGWSPLHF
NA	TRBV20-1	NA	TRBJ1-2	TGCAGTGCTAGTTCACCTTTGGGGGCAGGGGAGAACTATGGCTACACCTTC	CSASSPLGAGENYGYTF
NA	TRBV3-1	NA	TRBJ1-1	TGTGCCAGCAGCTGGGACGGGTCGAACACTGAAGCTTTCTTT	CASSWDGSNTEAFF
once	TRBV7-3	NA	TRBJ2-1	TGTGCCACCAGTCAAAACACCTTAAATGAGCAGTTCTTC	CATSQNTLNEQFF
many	TRBV7-9	NA	TRBJ1-2	TGTGCCAGCAGCTTTAGTTTGGATGGCTACACCTTC	CASSFSLDGYTF
NA	TRBV29-1	TRBD2	TRBJ2-1	TGCAGTGCTGCCGGGAGGGCGAGGAATGAGCAGTTCTTC	CSAAGRARNEQFF
many	TRBV2	TRBD1	TRBJ1-4	TGTGCCAGCAGGTTACAGGGGGCAGGCGAAAAACTGTTTTTT	CASRLQGAGEKLFF
many	TRBV24-1	TRBD2	TRBJ2-2	TGTGCCACCAGTGACCGATGGACTAGCGGCCGCACCGGGGAGCTGTTTTTT	CATSDRWTSGRTGELFF
NA	TRBV29-1	TRBD1	TRBJ2-6	TGCAGCGTACGACAGGGGGCGGTCTCTGGGGCCAACGTCCTGACTTTC	CSVRQGAVSGANVLTF
many	TRBV3-1	TRBD2	TRBJ2-5	TGTGCCAGCAGCCAGGGACTACAGATTGGGGAGACCCAGTACTTC	CASSQGLQIGETQYF
medium-sized	TRBV2	NA	TRBJ1-1	TGTGCCAGCAGGGCTTTTGGCACTGAAGCTTTCTTT	CASRAFGTEAFF
few	TRBV6-2/TRBV6-3	TRBD2	TRBJ2-3	TGTGCCAGCACCTCCGGGAGGGCAGAGACAGATACGCAGTATTTT	CASTSGRAETDTQYF
many	TRBV11-2	NA	TRBJ1-2	TGTGCCAGCAGCTTAGATTCCGTTTGGGGGGCGCGGAACTATGGCTACACCTTC	CASSLDSVWGARNYGYTF